A selection of T cell receptor beta chains follows, all from one sample in a study of T cell changes during pregnancy in multiple sclerosis. Data came from immunoSEQ multiplex PCR; TCRdb stores just in-frame clones and leaves some out. The table records about 40,000 clones, approximately 90% of them present only once. Sequences were derived from CD4+ T cells from peripheral blood mononuclear cells, sampled before pregnancy. The receptors were sampled from a female donor with multiple sclerosis, enrolled in a pregnancy study. Both conserved end residues are part of each CDR3. D genes are given only for firm matches. Some rows have no size entry. The others give once, few or many, or a class for an expanded clone.

J	D	V	length	size	CDR3	DNA
TRBJ2-1	-	TRBV30	12	once	CAWGGGYNEQFF	TGTGCCTGGGGGGGAGGTTACAATGAGCAGTTCTTC
TRBJ2-7	TRBD2	TRBV4-2	16	-	CASSQGGLAGVDEQYF	TGTGCCAGCAGCCAAGGTGGGCTAGCGGGAGTCGACGAGCAGTACTTC
TRBJ2-3	-	TRBV7-6	17	-	CASSFLGRERGTDTQYF	TGTGCCAGCAGCTTCCTGGGCCGGGAGCGGGGCACAGATACGCAGTATTTT
TRBJ2-7	TRBD1	TRBV5-4	12	-	CASSLDTGGRNF	TGTGCCAGCAGCCTCGATACAGGGGGCAGAAACTTC
TRBJ2-3	TRBD2	TRBV4-3	16	-	CASREGLASSTDTQYF	TGCGCCAGCAGGGAGGGACTAGCGTCCAGCACAGATACGCAGTATTTT
TRBJ1-1	-	TRBV7-2	14	-	CASSLYSGGTEAFF	TGTGCCAGCAGCCTCTACTCGGGGGGGACTGAAGCTTTCTTT
TRBJ1-2	TRBD1	TRBV27	14	-	CASSSGTGGYGYTF	TGTGCCAGCAGTTCCGGGACAGGGGGATATGGCTACACCTTC
TRBJ2-2	-	TRBV7-2	14	-	CASSSTLNTGELFF	TGTGCCAGCAGCTCGACTTTGAACACCGGGGAGCTGTTTTTT
TRBJ2-7	TRBD1	TRBV7-2	15	-	CASSLATGLSYEQYF	TGTGCCAGCAGCTTAGCGACAGGGTTGAGTTACGAGCAGTACTTC
TRBJ1-4	TRBD1	TRBV29-1	12	-	CSVTGGREKLFF	TGCAGCGTGACAGGGGGAAGGGAAAAACTGTTTTTT
TRBJ1-5	-	TRBV28	15	-	CASSLSGSRNQPQHF	TGTGCCAGCAGTTTATCAGGGTCCCGTAATCAGCCCCAGCATTTT
TRBJ1-1	-	TRBV7-9	12	once	CASSLVPGEAFF	TGTGCCAGCAGCTTAGTCCCAGGTGAAGCTTTCTTT
TRBJ2-1	TRBD2	TRBV25-1	17	-	CASSDTSGRGSYNEQFF	TGTGCCAGCAGTGACACTAGCGGGAGGGGGTCCTACAATGAGCAGTTCTTC
TRBJ2-1	-	TRBV14	12	-	CASSQGGSKQFF	TGTGCCAGCAGCCAAGGGGGCAGTAAGCAGTTCTTC
TRBJ2-6	-	TRBV29-1	14	-	CSVEDPSGANVLTF	TGCAGCGTTGAAGACCCTTCTGGGGCCAACGTCCTGACTTTC
TRBJ2-1	-	TRBV19	17	once	CASSTPTATGVNNEQFF	TGTGCCAGTAGTACCCCCACGGCTACCGGGGTTAACAATGAGCAGTTCTTC
TRBJ2-5	-	TRBV9	13	-	CASGWGGAETQYF	TGTGCCAGCGGCTGGGGTGGGGCAGAGACCCAGTACTTC
TRBJ2-2	-	TRBV21-1	14	-	CASSKIRGSGELFF	TGTGCCAGCAGCAAAATACGGGGATCCGGGGAGCTGTTTTTT
TRBJ2-5	-	TRBV28	16	-	CASSLISGGNYETQYF	TGTGCCAGCAGTTTAATCTCGGGCGGGAATTACGAGACCCAGTACTTC
TRBJ2-7	TRBD2	TRBV6-6	15	-	CASSPGTSGSFEQYF	TGTGCCAGCAGCCCCGGGACTAGCGGGAGTTTCGAGCAGTACTTC
TRBJ2-3	-	TRBV19	18	-	CASSMVRLVNSVTDTQYF	TGTGCCAGTAGTATGGTTCGTCTAGTGAACTCCGTGACAGATACGCAGTATTTT
TRBJ2-5	-	TRBV27	15	-	CASSLSIRDQETQYF	TGTGCCAGCAGTTTATCTATCAGGGACCAAGAGACCCAGTACTTC
TRBJ2-6	-	TRBV6-5	15	-	CASSLGVAGANVLTF	TGTGCCAGCAGCCTCGGTGTAGCTGGGGCCAACGTCCTGACTTTC
TRBJ1-1	-	TRBV5-1	14	-	CASSSQGSNLEAFF	TGCGCCAGCAGCTCACAGGGATCGAACCTTGAAGCTTTCTTT
TRBJ2-7	-	TRBV7-9	13	-	CASSLENTYEQYF	TGTGCCAGCAGCTTAGAGAACACCTACGAGCAGTACTTC
TRBJ2-2	-	TRBV4-3	17	-	CASSQEHAFANTGELFF	TGCGCCAGCAGCCAAGAGCACGCGTTCGCGAACACCGGGGAGCTGTTTTTT
TRBJ2-7	-	TRBV6-1	15	-	CASSELREVLNEQYF	TGTGCCAGCAGTGAACTCAGGGAGGTATTAAACGAGCAGTACTTC
TRBJ2-7	-	TRBV7-8	13	-	CASSLAPTYEQYF	TGTGCCAGCAGCTTAGCTCCAACCTACGAGCAGTACTTC
TRBJ1-1	TRBD1	TRBV7-2	15	once	CASSPLGQGNTEAFF	TGTGCCAGCAGCCCCTTGGGACAGGGTAACACTGAAGCTTTCTTT